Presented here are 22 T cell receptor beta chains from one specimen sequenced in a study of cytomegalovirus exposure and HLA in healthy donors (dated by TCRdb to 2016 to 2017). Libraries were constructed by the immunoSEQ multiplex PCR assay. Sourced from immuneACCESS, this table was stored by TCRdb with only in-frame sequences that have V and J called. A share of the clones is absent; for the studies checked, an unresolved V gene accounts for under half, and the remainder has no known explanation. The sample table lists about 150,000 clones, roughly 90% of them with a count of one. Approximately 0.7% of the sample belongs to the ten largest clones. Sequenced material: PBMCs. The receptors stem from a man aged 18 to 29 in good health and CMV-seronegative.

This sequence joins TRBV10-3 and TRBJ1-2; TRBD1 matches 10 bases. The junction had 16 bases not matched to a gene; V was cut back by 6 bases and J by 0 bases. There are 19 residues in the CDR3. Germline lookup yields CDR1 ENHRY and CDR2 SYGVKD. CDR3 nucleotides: TGTGCCATCAGGACCCTAAATACCGGGACAGGGGCCACTAACTATGGCTACACCTTC. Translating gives CAIRTLNTGTGATNYGYTF.

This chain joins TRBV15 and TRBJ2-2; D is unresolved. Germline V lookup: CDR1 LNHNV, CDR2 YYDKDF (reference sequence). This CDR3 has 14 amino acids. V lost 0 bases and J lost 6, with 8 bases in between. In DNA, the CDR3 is TGTGCCACCAGCAGAGATATCAGCGCCGGGGAGCTGTTTTTT. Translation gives CATSRDISAGELFF.

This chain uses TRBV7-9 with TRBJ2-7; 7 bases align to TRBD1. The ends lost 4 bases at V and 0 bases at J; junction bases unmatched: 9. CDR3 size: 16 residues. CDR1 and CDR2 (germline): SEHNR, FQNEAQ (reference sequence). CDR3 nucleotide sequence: TGTGCCAGCAGCTCGAGAGAGGGACAGAGCTCCTACGAGCAGTACTTC. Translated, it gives CASSSREGQSSYEQYF.

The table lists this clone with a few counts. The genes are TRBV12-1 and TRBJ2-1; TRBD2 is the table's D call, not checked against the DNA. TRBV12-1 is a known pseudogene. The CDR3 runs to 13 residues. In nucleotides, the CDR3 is TGTGCCAGCAGCCTACCGTCGGGGACTAAGCAGTTCTTC. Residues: CASSLPSGTKQFF.

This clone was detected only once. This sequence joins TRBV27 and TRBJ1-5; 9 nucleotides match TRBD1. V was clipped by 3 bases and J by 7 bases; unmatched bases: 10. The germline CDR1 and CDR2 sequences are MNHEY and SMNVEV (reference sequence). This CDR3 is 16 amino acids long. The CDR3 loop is CASSFRARDRVQPQHF. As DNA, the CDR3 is TGTGCCAGCAGTTTTAGGGCCCGGGACAGGGTACAGCCCCAGCATTTT.

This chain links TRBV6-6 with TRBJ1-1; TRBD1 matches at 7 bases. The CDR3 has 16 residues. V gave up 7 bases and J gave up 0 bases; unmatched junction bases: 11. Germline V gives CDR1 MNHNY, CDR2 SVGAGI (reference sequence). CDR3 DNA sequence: TGTGCCAGCAATCAAGGACAGGCCCCAATGAACACTGAAGCTTTCTTT. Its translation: CASNQGQAPMNTEAFF.

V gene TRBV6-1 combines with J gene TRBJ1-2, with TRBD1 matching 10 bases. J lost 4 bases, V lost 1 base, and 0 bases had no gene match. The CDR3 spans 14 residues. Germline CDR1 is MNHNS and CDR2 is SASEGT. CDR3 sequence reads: CASSEGTGGYGYTF. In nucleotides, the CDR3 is TGTGCCAGCAGTGAAGGGACAGGGGGCTATGGCTACACCTTC.

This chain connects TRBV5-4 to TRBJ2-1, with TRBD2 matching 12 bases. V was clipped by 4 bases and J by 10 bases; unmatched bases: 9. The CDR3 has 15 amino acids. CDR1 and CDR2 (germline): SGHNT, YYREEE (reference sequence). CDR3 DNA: TGTGCCAGCAGCATAGGGACTAGCGGGTCCGTGGAGCAGTTCTTC. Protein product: CASSIGTSGSVEQFF.

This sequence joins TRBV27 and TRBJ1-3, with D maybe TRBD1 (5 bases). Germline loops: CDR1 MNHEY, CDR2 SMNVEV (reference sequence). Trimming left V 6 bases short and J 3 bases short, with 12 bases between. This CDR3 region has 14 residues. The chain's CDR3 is CASSQQAYGNTIYF. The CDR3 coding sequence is TGTGCCAGCAGCCAACAGGCTTATGGAAACACCATATATTTT.

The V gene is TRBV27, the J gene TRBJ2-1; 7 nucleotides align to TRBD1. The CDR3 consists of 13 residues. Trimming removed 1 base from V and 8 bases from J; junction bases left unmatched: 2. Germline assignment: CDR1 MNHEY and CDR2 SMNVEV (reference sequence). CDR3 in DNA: TGTGCCAGCAGTTTATGGCAGGGGGATGAGCAGTTCTTC. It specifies CASSLWQGDEQFF.

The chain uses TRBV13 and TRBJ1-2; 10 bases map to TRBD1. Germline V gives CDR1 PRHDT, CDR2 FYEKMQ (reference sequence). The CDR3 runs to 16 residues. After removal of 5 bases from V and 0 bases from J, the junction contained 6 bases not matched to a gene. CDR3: CASSEGTGVTNYGYTF. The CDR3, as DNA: TGTGCCAGCAGCGAGGGGACAGGGGTTACTAACTATGGCTACACCTTC.

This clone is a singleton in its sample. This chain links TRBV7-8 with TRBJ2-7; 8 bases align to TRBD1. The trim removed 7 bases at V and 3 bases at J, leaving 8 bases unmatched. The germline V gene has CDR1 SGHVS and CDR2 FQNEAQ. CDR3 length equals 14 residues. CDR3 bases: TGTGCCAGCACAACCCCGGGACAGGTCTACGAGCAGTACGTC. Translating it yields CASTTPGQVYEQYV.

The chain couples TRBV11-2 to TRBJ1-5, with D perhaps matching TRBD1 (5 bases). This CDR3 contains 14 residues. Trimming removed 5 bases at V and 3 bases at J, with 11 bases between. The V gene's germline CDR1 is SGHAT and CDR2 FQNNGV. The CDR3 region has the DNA TGTGCCAGCAGCCGTTCGGACAACAATCAGCCCCAGCATTTT. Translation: CASSRSDNNQPQHF.

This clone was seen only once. The CDR3 coding sequence is TGTGCCAGTAGTACCCTGTCCCGGGACAGGGAGCAGTACTTC. It is translated as CASSTLSRDREQYF. The gene calls are TRBV19 and TRBJ2-7, with TRBD1 matching 8 bases. CDR3 length equals 14 residues. Germline CDR1 is LNHDA and CDR2 is SQIVND (reference sequence). J was trimmed by 7 bases and V by 4 bases; bases with no gene match: 9.

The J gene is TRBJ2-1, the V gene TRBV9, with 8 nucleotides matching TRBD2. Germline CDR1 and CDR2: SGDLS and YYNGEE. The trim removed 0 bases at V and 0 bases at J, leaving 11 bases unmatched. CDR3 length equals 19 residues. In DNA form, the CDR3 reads TGTGCCAGCAGCGTAGCGGGCCGTGGTAGCGGGGCCTCCTACAATGAGCAGTTCTTC. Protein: CASSVAGRGSGASYNEQFF.

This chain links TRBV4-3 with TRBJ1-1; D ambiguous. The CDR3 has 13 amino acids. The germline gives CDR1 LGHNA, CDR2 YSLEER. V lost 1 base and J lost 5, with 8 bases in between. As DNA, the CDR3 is TGCGCCAGCAGCCAAGTAGCGGGAACTGAAGCTTTCTTT. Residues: CASSQVAGTEAFF.

In DNA, the CDR3 is TGTGCCAGCAGTTTAGGGACAGACTATGGCTACACCTTC. It encodes CASSLGTDYGYTF. The chain couples TRBV27 to TRBJ1-2, with 7 bases matching TRBD1. The germline gives CDR1 MNHEY, CDR2 SMNVEV (reference sequence). V was clipped by 2 bases and J by 3 bases; unmatched bases: 0. This CDR3 comprises 13 residues.

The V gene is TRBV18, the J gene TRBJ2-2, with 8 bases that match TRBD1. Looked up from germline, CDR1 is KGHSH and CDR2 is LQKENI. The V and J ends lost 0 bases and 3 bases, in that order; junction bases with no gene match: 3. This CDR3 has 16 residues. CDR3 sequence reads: CASSPPGTGHTGELFF. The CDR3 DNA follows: TGTGCCAGCTCACCACCCGGGACAGGCCACACCGGGGAGCTGTTTTTT.

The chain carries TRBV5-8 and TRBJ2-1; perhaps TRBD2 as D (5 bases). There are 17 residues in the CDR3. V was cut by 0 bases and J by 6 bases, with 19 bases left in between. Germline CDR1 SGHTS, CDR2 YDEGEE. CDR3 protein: CASSLAVGVISGNEQFF. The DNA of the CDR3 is TGTGCCAGCAGCTTGGCGGTGGGAGTGATCTCGGGCAATGAGCAGTTCTTC.

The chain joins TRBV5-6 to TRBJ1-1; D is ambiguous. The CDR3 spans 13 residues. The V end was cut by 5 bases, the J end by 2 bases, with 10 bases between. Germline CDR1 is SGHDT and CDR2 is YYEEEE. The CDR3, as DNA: TGTGCCAGCAGACGCGAGTTCAACACTGAAGCTTTCTTT. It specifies CASRREFNTEAFF.

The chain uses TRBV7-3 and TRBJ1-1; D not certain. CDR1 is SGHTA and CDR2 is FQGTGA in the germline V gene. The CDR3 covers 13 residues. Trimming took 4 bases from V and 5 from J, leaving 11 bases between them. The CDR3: CASSSTQFTEAFF. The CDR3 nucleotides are TGTGCCAGCAGCTCCACCCAGTTTACTGAAGCTTTCTTT.

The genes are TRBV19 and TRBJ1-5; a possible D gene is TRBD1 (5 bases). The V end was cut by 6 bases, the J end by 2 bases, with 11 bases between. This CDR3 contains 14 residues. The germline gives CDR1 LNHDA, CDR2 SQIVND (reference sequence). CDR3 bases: TGTGCCAGTAGATATACGGGGGGCAATCAGCCCCAGCATTTT. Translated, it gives CASRYTGGNQPQHF.